The clone carrying this T cell receptor (beta chain) was counted a few times. The ends were cut back, 5 bases at V and 6 bases at J, with 16 bases in the middle. CDR3 size: 15 residues. The germline gives CDR1 SNHLY, CDR2 FYNNEI. MiXCR, applied by TCRdb to the RACE reads, yields one record per CDR3 protein. The sample has tens of thousands of distinct CDR3 sequences; approximately 7% are singletons. This record comes from a study of human T cells and chemical hapten exposure. Time point noted: pre-sensitization, week 0. The treatment denotes: therapeutic diphenylcyclopropenone sensitization with weekly scalp DPC.

This clonotype was obtained from a woman younger than 45 with alopecia areata. Some clones in this sample may be carry-over from other donors' samples. The rearrangement uses TRBV2 and TRBJ2-2; tentatively, D is TRBD2 (6 bases). The sample here was whole blood, taken in connection with sensitization to the hapten diphenylcyclopropenone (DPC). CDR3 sequence reads: CASSHGTSSPGELFF. CDR3 coding DNA: TGTGCCAGCAGTCACGGGACTTCCTCTCCCGGGGAGCTGTTTTTT.